Following are 24 T cell receptor beta chains from one sample sequenced in a study of blood T cell repertoires in COVID-19 (dated by TCRdb to the early 2020s). Libraries were built with the immunoSEQ multiplex PCR assay. The source is immuneACCESS, and TCRdb retained only in-frame sequences with V and J called. Part of the clones is not carried over; for the studies checked, unresolved V genes explain less than half of this, and the remainder is unexplained. The sample table records roughly 350,000 clones; under 95% of these occur just once. Clones ranked in the top ten supply approximately 17% of the sample. Source material: PBMCs or T cells enriched from blood (not recorded which). These receptors all come from a woman aged 25 to 39 who had recovered from COVID-19.

The J gene is TRBJ2-1, the V gene TRBV5-1; D perhaps matches TRBD1 (6 bases). Germline assignment: CDR1 SGHRS and CDR2 YFSETQ. V was shortened by 4 bases and J by 8 bases, with 13 bases between the two germline ends. The length of the CDR3 is 13 residues. The CDR3 loop reads CASSNQGSDEQFF. The CDR3 region has the DNA TGCGCCAGCAGCAACCAGGGGAGCGATGAGCAGTTCTTC.

The chain links TRBV7-2 to TRBJ1-3; tentative D call: TRBD1 (5 bases). Germline lookup yields CDR1 SGHTA and CDR2 FQGNSA. The CDR3 is made up of 16 amino acids. V shed 7 bases and J shed 0 bases, with 16 bases lying between them. Here the CDR3 reads CASIRHSGSSGNTIYF. The CDR3 DNA follows: TGTGCCAGCATCAGGCACTCAGGGTCCTCTGGAAACACCATATATTTT.

This chain links TRBV4-1 with TRBJ2-3; D is perhaps TRBD1 (6 bases). V lost 4 bases to trimming and J lost 4 bases, with 12 bases between them. The CDR3 has 14 amino acids. The germline V gene encodes CDR1 MGHRA and CDR2 YSYEKL. The CDR3 DNA reads TGCGCCAGCAGCCGTCAACAGGGCTCAGATACGCAGTATTTT. Translation gives CASSRQQGSDTQYF.

The chain combines TRBV7-9 with TRBJ2-4; 8 nucleotides line up with TRBD2. CDR1 is SEHNR, CDR2 FQNEAQ, per germline (reference sequence). The V gene end was trimmed by 1 base and the J gene end by 0 bases; junction bases not matched to a gene: 8. CDR3 length: 18 residues. CDR3 residues: CASSLEYGGRLAKNIQYF. The CDR3 DNA sequence: TGTGCCAGCAGCTTAGAGTATGGCGGGAGGCTAGCCAAAAACATTCAGTACTTC.

This clone was found once. The chain couples TRBV3-1 (or the pseudogene TRBV3-2) to TRBJ2-7, with a weak D call TRBD1 (6 bases). The germline CDR1 and CDR2 sequences are LGHDT and YNNKEL (reference sequence). There are 12 residues in the CDR3. The V end was cut by 4 bases, the J end by 6 bases, with 10 bases between. DNA for the CDR3: TGTGCCAGCAGCCCCGCCAGGGGCGAGCAGTACTTC. Protein sequence: CASSPARGEQYF.

V usage is TRBV6-2 or TRBV6-3 and J usage is TRBJ1-5, with 8 nucleotides matching TRBD1. The CDR3 consists of 18 residues. J was trimmed by 7 bases and V by 2 bases; bases with no gene match: 16. Per germline, CDR1 MNHEY and CDR2 SVGEGT. Written as DNA, the CDR3 is TGTGCCAGCAGTTACCCCAGGACAGGGTTCGGGGGTTTACAGCCCCAGCATTTT. This sequence encodes CASSYPRTGFGGLQPQHF.

This chain joins TRBV12-3 or TRBV12-4 and TRBJ2-3, with a weak D call TRBD1 (5 bases). Trimming cost V 6 bases and J 6 bases, with 13 bases left between them. The CDR3 covers 13 residues. The CDR3 coding sequence is TGTGCCAGCAGCAACAGGCTTTGGGATACGCAGTATTTT. Its protein is CASSNRLWDTQYF.

This sequence joins TRBV5-1 and TRBJ1-1, with D unclear. V was trimmed by 3 bases and J by 0 bases, leaving 12 bases between them. The length of the CDR3 is 15 residues. Germline CDR1 SGHRS, CDR2 YFSETQ. CDR3 in amino acids: CASSSEGGMNTEAFF. The CDR3 DNA reads TGCGCCAGCAGCTCCGAGGGAGGCATGAACACTGAAGCTTTCTTT. Variable domain in full (rest from reference TRBV5-1 and TRBJ1-1): KAGVTQTPRYLIKTRGQQVTLSCSPISGHRSVSWYQQTPGQGLQFLFEYFSETQRNKGNFPGRFSGRQFSNSRSEMNVSTLELGDSALYLCASSSEGGMNTEAFFGQGTRLTVV.

The genes are TRBV6-4 and TRBJ2-7, with D perhaps matching TRBD2 (5 bases). Germline CDR1 MRHNA, CDR2 SNTAGT. The CDR3 covers 13 residues. Trimming stripped 2 bases from V and 2 bases from J, with 7 bases between. CDR3 in amino acids: CASSDEGPYEQYF. The CDR3 bases are TGTGCCAGCAGTGACGAGGGTCCCTACGAGCAGTACTTC.

The chain recombines TRBV7-3 with TRBJ1-1, with D hard to call. This CDR3 contains 13 residues. The V end lost 3 bases, the J end lost 1 base, and 6 bases lay between the germline ends. The germline gives CDR1 SGHTA, CDR2 FQGTGA. The CDR3 DNA reads as TGTGCCAGCAGCTTTAACACGAACACTGAAGCTTTCTTT. It specifies CASSFNTNTEAFF.

The chain carries TRBV7-9 and TRBJ2-7, with D possibly matching TRBD1 (6 bases). The CDR3 runs 15 residues. V was pared by 4 bases and J by 1 base, with 14 bases between. The germline V gene encodes CDR1 SEHNR and CDR2 FQNEAQ (reference sequence). The CDR3 protein is CASSSPGTISYEQYF. The CDR3 DNA is TGTGCCAGCAGCTCCCCCGGGACAATTTCCTACGAGCAGTACTTC.

The gene calls are TRBV28 and TRBJ2-4; 9 bases agree with TRBD1. The V gene's germline CDR1 is MDHEN and CDR2 SYDVKM. The trim removed 5 bases at V and 4 bases at J, leaving 3 bases unmatched. CDR3 length: 14 amino acids. CDR3 amino acids: CASSTGGAKNIQYF. The DNA of the CDR3 is TGTGCCAGCAGTACAGGGGGCGCGAAAAACATTCAGTACTTC.

CDR3 sequence: CASSIPGQYSNQPQHF. The CDR3, as DNA: TGTGCCAGTAGTATACCGGGACAGTATAGCAATCAGCCCCAGCATTTT. The gene calls are TRBV19 and TRBJ1-5; 7 bases map to TRBD1. The trim removed 2 bases at V and 0 bases at J, leaving 4 bases unmatched. Germline V CDR1 and CDR2: LNHDA, SQIVND (reference sequence). The CDR3 consists of 16 residues.

V gene TRBV23-1 combines with J gene TRBJ2-1; 9 nucleotides agree with TRBD1. TRBV23-1 is annotated as an ORF whose role is uncertain. The ends lost 3 bases at V and 8 bases at J; junction bases unmatched: 14. This CDR3 is 17 amino acids long. CDR3 in amino acids: CASSHLRQGEKGDEQFF. In nucleotides, the CDR3 is TGCGCCAGCAGTCACCTAAGACAGGGGGAGAAAGGGGATGAGCAGTTCTTC.

This clone has a single count. Other DNA sequences in the sample encode the same CDR3. Here the CDR3 reads CASSGTGPYEQYF. The CDR3 bases are TGTGCCAGCAGTGGGACAGGACCCTACGAGCAGTACTTC. The chain is built from TRBV6-2 or TRBV6-3 and TRBJ2-7; TRBD1 agrees at 8 bases. Germline assignment: CDR1 MNHEY and CDR2 SVGEGT. V lost 5 bases, J lost 2 bases, and 2 bases stayed unmatched. CDR3 length: 13 residues.

The chain is built from TRBV19 and TRBJ2-1; 13 bases map to TRBD2. This CDR3 is 16 amino acids long. Germline trimming cut 5 bases from V and 6 bases from J; bases unmatched to any gene: 7. From germline, CDR1 is LNHDA and CDR2 SQIVND (reference sequence). CDR3 region: CASSLLGLAGANEQFF. Here the CDR3 DNA reads TGTGCCAGTAGTCTCCTAGGACTAGCGGGAGCCAATGAGCAGTTCTTC.

The chain has TRBV28 and TRBJ2-6; D not certain. Germline V gene sequence: CDR1 MDHEN, CDR2 SYDVKM. V gave up 6 bases and J gave up 0 bases, with 6 bases separating them. The CDR3 totals 14 residues. CDR3 region: CASSWASGANVLTF. CDR3 in DNA: TGTGCCAGCAGCTGGGCCTCTGGGGCCAACGTCCTGACTTTC.

This chain links TRBV10-3 with TRBJ1-6; unclear D gene. The CDR3 is 13 residues long. Trimming removed 0 bases from V and 9 bases from J, with 6 bases in between. From germline, CDR1 is ENHRY and CDR2 SYGVKD. CDR3 residues: CAISESIGSPLHF. The DNA of the CDR3 is TGTGCCATCAGTGAGTCGATCGGTTCACCCCTCCACTTT.

This chain joins TRBV2 and TRBJ1-1, with D possibly TRBD1 on 5 matching bases. Germline CDR1 and CDR2: SNHLY and FYNNEI. V was cut by 4 bases and J by 7 bases, with 16 bases left in between. This CDR3 has 14 amino acids. The CDR3: CASSARGGRGEAFF. The CDR3 region has the DNA TGTGCCAGCAGTGCGCGGGGGGGAAGGGGTGAAGCTTTCTTT.

The chain combines TRBV24-1 with TRBJ2-3, with 8 nucleotides matching TRBD2. V lost 1 base and J lost 2; bases outside the gene matches: 4. The CDR3 is 16 residues long. Germline CDR1 is KGHDR and CDR2 is SFDVKD. The CDR3 region has the DNA TGTGCCACCAGTGATTTAAGCGGGGGACCCACAGATACGCAGTATTTT. This encodes CATSDLSGGPTDTQYF.

The V call is TRBV10-3, the J call TRBJ2-2, with 8 bases lining up with TRBD1. V lost 4 bases, J lost 4 bases, and 5 bases stayed unmatched. Germline CDR1 ENHRY, CDR2 SYGVKD. The CDR3 covers 15 residues. CDR3 DNA sequence: TGTGCCATCAGTGGGACAACAGGGGGCACCGGGGAGCTGTTTTTT. This sequence encodes CAISGTTGGTGELFF.

The rearrangement uses TRBV7-9 and TRBJ2-6, with 7 bases that match TRBD1. With V trimmed by 5 bases and J by 0 bases, 7 bases remained unmatched. The germline CDR1 and CDR2 sequences are SEHNR and FQNEAQ (reference sequence). This CDR3 spans 17 amino acids. Here the CDR3 reads CASSARAGGSGANVLTF. The DNA for the CDR3 is TGTGCCAGCAGCGCTCGGGCAGGGGGCTCTGGGGCCAACGTCCTGACTTTC.

The chain couples TRBV9 to TRBJ1-1; no definite D call. The CDR3 runs 13 residues. V dropped 1 base and J dropped 1 base, with 5 bases sitting between them. Germline V gene sequence: CDR1 SGDLS, CDR2 YYNGEE. The CDR3 sequence: CASSVSPNTEAFF. DNA of the CDR3: TGTGCCAGCAGCGTAAGCCCGAACACTGAAGCTTTCTTT. The full variable domain, with the rest looked up from reference TRBV9 and TRBJ1-1, is DSGVTQTPKHLITATGQRVTLRCSPRSGDLSVYWYQQSLDQGLQFLIQYYNGEERAKGNILERFSAQQFPDLHSELNLSSLELGDSALYFCASSVSPNTEAFFGQGTRLTVV.

The rearrangement links TRBV28 to TRBJ1-2; D might be TRBD1 (6 bases). Germline V gives CDR1 MDHEN, CDR2 SYDVKM. The CDR3 sequence is 15 residues long. The germline V and J ends were trimmed by 2 bases and 0 bases, with 10 bases remaining between them. The CDR3 region has the DNA TGTGCCAGCAGTTTAGGGCAGGGGTCTAACTATGGCTACACCTTC. It encodes CASSLGQGSNYGYTF.